This is a list of T cell receptor beta chains from one sample in a study of beta chain features in type 1 diabetes. Generated by immunoSEQ multiplex PCR, the TCRdb table keeps only in-frame clones and is missing some. The table includes a few hundred thousand clones, approximately 14% detected once. The sequencing sample was made of naive CD4+ T cells from blood. The receptors originated from a man aged 25 to 40 with type 1 diabetes. Each CDR3 is given with its conserved first and last residue. Each record gives: clone size, V gene, D gene, J gene, CDR3 DNA, CDR3 protein. A D gene is named only where the DNA matches it firmly. The size field is filled for only some rows; it gives once, few, many or a size class.

NA	TRBV9	NA	TRBJ2-5	TGTGCCAGCAGCGTAGCTGGCGGGGCCCAAGAGACCCAGTACTTC	CASSVAGGAQETQYF
few	TRBV7-3	TRBD2	TRBJ2-1	TGTGCCAGCAGCTTACTAGCGGGAGGGCCCAATGAGCAGTTCTTC	CASSLLAGGPNEQFF
NA	TRBV10-3	NA	TRBJ1-1	TGTGCCATCAGTGATGGGCAGGGGAAGAGCACTGAAGCTTTCTTT	CAISDGQGKSTEAFF
NA	TRBV2	NA	TRBJ2-5	TGTGCCAGCAGTGATTCACAGCCGTACCAAGAGACCCAGTACTTC	CASSDSQPYQETQYF
NA	TRBV11-2	NA	TRBJ2-7	TGTGCCAGCAGCCCCCGGAGAGCGTCCAGCTCCTACGAGCAGTACTTC	CASSPRRASSSYEQYF
few	TRBV7-2	TRBD1	TRBJ2-2	TGTGCCAGCAGCCTCGCCGGGACAGGGGGCACCGGGGAGCTGTTTTTT	CASSLAGTGGTGELFF
NA	TRBV19	NA	TRBJ1-1	TGTGCCAGTAGTATACTTAACACTGAAGCTTTCTTT	CASSILNTEAFF
NA	TRBV27	TRBD2	TRBJ2-3	TGTGCCAGCAGTCCCCTATTAGCGGGATCTAGCACAGATACGCAGTATTTT	CASSPLLAGSSTDTQYF
NA	TRBV9	NA	TRBJ2-1	TGTGCCAGCACTCTCGAAGGGGTAGGGGTTACCAATGAGCAGTTCTTC	CASTLEGVGVTNEQFF
few	TRBV19	TRBD1	TRBJ2-3	TGTGCCACGACGGACAGGACGGAGTCTACGCAGTATTTT	CATTDRTESTQYF